The rows below give T cell receptor beta chains drawn from one sample of a study of identifying expanded T cells in peripheral blood. Libraries were prepared by immunoSEQ multiplex PCR; TCRdb keeps only in-frame clonotypes and omits some of them. The data show about 100,000 clones, about 87% seen once. Sequencing was carried out using blood. All receptors derive from a person aged 18-70 years in good health. Both conserved end residues are part of each CDR3. D genes are given only for firm matches. The size of a clone is reported for some rows only, either as once, few or many, or as a class for expanded clones.

V gene	J gene	CDR3 length	clone size	D gene	CDR3 protein	CDR3 DNA
TRBV4-1	TRBJ2-5	15	once	TRBD1	CASSQEGTDQETQYF	TGCGCCAGCAGCCAAGAAGGGACAGACCAAGAGACCCAGTACTTC
TRBV4-1	TRBJ2-5	14	-	-	CASSQAASQETQYF	TGCGCCAGCAGCCAAGCGGCCTCACAAGAGACCCAGTACTTC
TRBV9	TRBJ1-6	15	-	-	CASSVVGGSNSPLHF	TGTGCCAGCAGCGTAGTAGGGGGTAGCAATTCACCCCTCCACTTT
TRBV6-5	TRBJ1-2	14	-	-	CASSLRETRGGYTF	TGTGCCAGCAGTTTGAGGGAAACTCGAGGTGGCTACACCTTC
TRBV6-6	TRBJ2-7	14	once	-	CASSYSTGRYEQYF	TGTGCCAGCAGTTACTCGACAGGACGGTACGAGCAGTACTTC
TRBV6-5	TRBJ1-2	14	-	TRBD1	CASSYRTGDGGYTF	TGTGCCAGCAGTTACCGGACAGGGGATGGCGGCTACACCTTC
TRBV29-1	TRBJ1-2	12	-	-	CSAQSGGRGYTF	TGCAGCGCCCAGTCTGGGGGAAGGGGCTACACCTTC
TRBV28	TRBJ1-3	15	-	-	CASSNRDRSGNTIYF	TGTGCCAGCAGTAACCGAGACAGGTCTGGAAACACCATATATTTT
TRBV13	TRBJ2-7	12	-	TRBD2	CASSPGSGGQYF	TGTGCCAGCAGCCCGGGGAGCGGGGGGCAGTACTTC
TRBV4-1	TRBJ2-7	16	once	-	CASSQAELGTTYEQYF	TGCGCCAGCAGCCAAGCGGAGCTCGGCACAACCTACGAGCAGTACTTC